These 15 T cell receptor beta chains came from one sample sequenced in a study of T cells after yellow fever vaccination. TCRdb fed the 5' RACE reads into MiXCR, producing one record per CDR3 protein. The table has about 73,000 distinct CDR3 sequences, roughly 7.7% seen once. The sequenced sample was CD8+ T cells sorted from PBMCs, obtained on the day of the yellow fever booster vaccination. These receptors all come from a man under 40 who received the YFV17D yellow fever vaccine.

This clonotype was counted a few times. The chain couples TRBV4-3 to TRBJ2-2, with TRBD2 matching over 7 bases. Trimming cost V 4 bases and J 0 bases; bases outside gene matches: 2. CDR1 is LGHNA and CDR2 is YSLEER in the germline V gene. CDR3 length: 15 amino acids. The CDR3 loop reads CASSLGTTNTGELFF. The CDR3, as DNA: TGCGCCAGCAGCCTCGGGACTACGAACACCGGGGAGCTGTTTTTT.

The chain employs TRBV20-1 and TRBJ1-4, with TRBD1 matching 7 bases. This CDR3 has 15 amino acids. Germline V gene sequence: CDR1 DFQATT, CDR2 SNEGSKA (reference sequence). V lost 3 bases, J lost 0 bases, and 4 bases stayed unmatched. The CDR3 loop reads CSARTTGATNEKLFF. CDR3 in DNA: TGCAGTGCTAGGACTACAGGGGCAACTAATGAAAAACTGTTTTTT.

This clonotype was seen repeatedly, ten times or more. The V and J genes are TRBV12-3 or TRBV12-4 and TRBJ2-7; TRBD2 is a possible D gene (5 bases). V dropped 3 bases and J dropped 0 bases, with 6 bases sitting between them. This CDR3 spans 13 amino acids. CDR3 DNA: TGTGCCAGCAGTTTCGAGGGCTCCTACGAGCAGTACTTC. Protein: CASSFEGSYEQYF.

This clonotype was seen a handful of times. V and J are TRBV5-8 and TRBJ2-7, with TRBD2 matching 7 bases. Germline V gene data show CDR1 as SGHTS and CDR2 as YDEGEE. CDR3 size: 15 residues. The V and J ends lost 1 base and 0 bases, in that order; junction bases with no gene match: 4. The DNA for the CDR3 is TGTGCCAGCAGCTTGTTGGCTAGCGGCTCCTACGAGCAGTACTTC. Translated, it gives CASSLLASGSYEQYF.

This clonotype has only a few counts. V gene TRBV19 combines with J gene TRBJ1-5; D is unresolved. The germline V gene encodes CDR1 LNHDA and CDR2 SQIVND (reference sequence). Trimming removed 5 bases at V and 0 bases at J, with 11 bases between. The CDR3 loop spans 15 amino acids. The CDR3 region is CASSYGLISNQPQHF. Here the CDR3 DNA reads TGTGCCAGTAGTTACGGACTAATTAGCAATCAGCCCCAGCATTTT.

V gene TRBV6-5 combines with J gene TRBJ2-7; D is undetermined. There are 15 residues in the CDR3. Trimming left V 2 bases short and J 2 bases short, with 13 bases between. In germline, CDR1 is MNHEY, CDR2 SVGAGI. This chain's CDR3 is CASSYGLGPPYEQYF. In DNA form, the CDR3 reads TGTGCCAGCAGTTACGGCCTAGGGCCCCCCTACGAGCAGTACTTC.

This clonotype rates as medium-sized. The chain has TRBV2 and TRBJ2-1; 14 bases match TRBD2. V lost 6 bases to trimming and J lost 10 bases; unmatched junction nucleotides: 11. Germline CDR1 and CDR2: SNHLY and FYNNEI. The CDR3 runs 16 residues. This chain's CDR3 is CASRDVGLAGEWEQFF. In nucleotides, the CDR3 is TGTGCCAGCAGGGACGTGGGACTAGCGGGAGAATGGGAGCAGTTCTTC.

The rearrangement uses TRBV4-3 and TRBJ2-1; 10 bases agree with TRBD2. CDR3 length: 16 residues. Germline V gene data show CDR1 as LGHNA and CDR2 as YSLEER. The V segment lost 0 bases and the J segment 7 bases; nucleotides outside the gene matches: 6. The CDR3: CASSQDSLAGENEQFF. The CDR3 DNA is TGCGCCAGCAGCCAAGACAGCCTAGCGGGAGAGAATGAGCAGTTCTTC.

This clonotype came up many times. The genes are TRBV5-1 and TRBJ1-1; D unclear. The CDR3 runs 13 residues. Trimming cost V 0 bases and J 1 base, with 4 bases left between them. In germline, CDR1 is SGHRS, CDR2 YFSETQ. The CDR3 loop is CASSLGRNTEAFF. The CDR3 nucleotides are TGCGCCAGCAGCTTGGGAAGGAACACTGAAGCTTTCTTT.

This clonotype was seen at least ten times. The J gene is TRBJ2-3, the V gene TRBV5-1; D not certain. Germline loops: CDR1 SGHRS, CDR2 YFSETQ. Trimming removed 0 bases at V and 2 bases at J, with 10 bases between. This CDR3 region has 15 residues. CDR3 sequence (DNA): TGCGCCAGCAGCTTGGGGGCCCTACTCACAGATACGCAGTATTTT. The encoded protein is CASSLGALLTDTQYF.

This clonotype was seen only a few times. The chain combines TRBV5-5 with TRBJ2-1; TRBD2 matches 9 bases. V lost 2 bases and J lost 4; bases outside the gene matches: 7. The CDR3 covers 16 residues. CDR1 and CDR2 (germline): SGHKS, YYEKEE (reference sequence). The CDR3 is CASSFGSSGTYNEQFF. CDR3 nucleotide sequence: TGTGCCAGCAGCTTTGGGTCTAGCGGGACTTACAATGAGCAGTTCTTC.

This clonotype appeared a few times. V and J are TRBV28 and TRBJ1-2; tentative D call: TRBD1 (5 bases). With 6 bases removed from V and 7 bases from J, the gap between germline ends came to 12 bases. This CDR3 comprises 12 residues. Germline V lookup: CDR1 MDHEN, CDR2 SYDVKM. The CDR3 coding sequence is TGTGCCAGCAGGCCAGGGTTCGCTGGCTACACCTTC. Amino acid sequence: CASRPGFAGYTF.

The V gene is TRBV19, the J gene TRBJ2-1; TRBD1 or TRBD2 may be the D gene (5 bases each). The germline CDR1 and CDR2 sequences are LNHDA and SQIVND (reference sequence). Trimming removed 3 bases at V and 4 bases at J, with 7 bases between. This CDR3 is 13 amino acids long. The CDR3 nucleotides read TGTGCCAGTAGTATCAGGGAGTACAATGAGCAGTTCTTC. Its protein is CASSIREYNEQFF.

The V call is TRBV6-2 or TRBV6-3, the J call TRBJ2-7, with 15 bases aligning to TRBD2. The CDR3 is 20 residues long. Losses at the gene ends were 6 bases for V and 0 bases for J; bases not matched to a gene: 15. CDR1 is MNHEY, CDR2 SVGEGT, per germline. Here the CDR3 DNA reads TGTGCCAGCAGAGGATTAACTCCGGGACTAGCGGGAGGCGACTCCTACGAGCAGTACTTC. It encodes CASRGLTPGLAGGDSYEQYF.

This sequence joins TRBV6-1 and TRBJ2-7; 8 nucleotides agree with TRBD2. CDR3 size: 14 residues. V shed 5 bases and J 6 bases; nucleotides not matched to a gene: 9. Germline V gene sequence: CDR1 MNHNS, CDR2 SASEGT. DNA of the CDR3: TGTGCCAGCAGTACGGGACTAGAGGTACGCGAGCAGTACTTC. The encoded protein is CASSTGLEVREQYF.